This T cell receptor (beta chain) was profiled in a study of shared clonotypes between healthy human individuals. Germline CDR1 is PRHDT and CDR2 is FYEKMQ (reference sequence). The CDR3 has 15 residues. J gave up 3 bases and V 2 bases, and 3 bases lay outside the gene matches. CD45RO-negative cells were positively selected for CCR7, leaving out terminally differentiated effector memory CD45RA+ cells. Every donor, a Caucasian adult, lived in Nashville, Tennessee. A remark on this clone: Its specificity is unknown.

Points from the study as a whole: Across four donors, naive CD4 shared around 5.3%, naive CD8 less than 4%, memory CD4 2% to 2.5%, memory CD8 0.4% to 0.5%.

Assay: immunoSEQ multiplex PCR; the TCRdb copy retains only in-frame clones and omits some. Among roughly 2 million clones listed, approximately 94% were seen once. Sequencing input: naive CD8+ T cells sorted from blood. The clonotype comes from a man between 18 and 35 years old in good health. V usage is TRBV13 and J usage is TRBJ2-3; 9 positions agree with TRBD1. CDR3 nucleotide sequence: TGTGCCAGCAGCTTATTGACAGGGGGGACAGATACGCAGTATTTT. Protein product: CASSLLTGGTDTQYF.